Given below is one T cell receptor beta chain in context. What it binds is unknown. MiXCR, applied by TCRdb to the 5' RACE reads, yields one record per CDR3 protein. The table has some 340,000 distinct CDR3 sequences, roughly a tenth seen once. The data derive from a study of T cells after yellow fever vaccination. Broader study findings: Weaker, the secondary response peaked sooner, at day 5 versus 15.

Germline V gene lookup returns CDR1 MDHEN and CDR2 SYDVKM. The CDR3 has 12 amino acids. The V end lost 8 bases, the J end lost 8 bases, and 15 bases lay between the germline ends. The sample consisted of CD4+ T cells sorted from PBMCs, taken 45 days after the yellow fever booster vaccination. The clonotype was recovered from a man younger than 35 who received the YFV17D yellow fever vaccine. This rearrangement joins TRBV28 to TRBJ1-2; D remains ambiguous. For the CDR3, the DNA is TGTGCCAGCTGGATAAAAATTGGCGGCTACACCTTC. This gives the protein CASWIKIGGYTF.